This passage covers 25 T cell receptor beta chains from one sample sequenced in a study of T cells in narcolepsy. Profiled with immunoSEQ multiplex PCR; TCRdb holds only in-frame clones, not every one. The sample holds about 25,000 clones, more than 80% seen once. Specimen: CD45RA- memory CD4+ T cells from PBMCs. The receptor set was obtained from a human donor with narcolepsy.

A word on this clone: One junction end does not reproduce the germline sequence, and a read error may be involved. The sample contains more than one DNA sequence encoding this CDR3. The rearrangement joins TRBV28 to TRBJ1-1; D unresolved. Germline-derived CDR1 and CDR2 are MDHEN and SYDVKM. The CDR3 has 13 residues. In DNA form, the CDR3 reads TGTGCCAGCAGTTTGAACCTACCGAGTGAAGCCTTCTTT. It codes for CASSLNLPSEAFF.

The chain employs TRBV6-5 and TRBJ1-2; 7 bases fit TRBD1. CDR1 and CDR2 from the germline V gene are MNHEY and SVGAGI. The CDR3 sequence is 13 residues long. The V gene end was trimmed by 5 bases and the J gene end by 3 bases; junction bases not matched to a gene: 3. The CDR3 spells CASSVQGYYGYTF. CDR3 sequence (DNA): TGTGCCAGCAGTGTACAGGGGTACTATGGCTACACCTTC.

This clone is a singleton in its sample. The rearrangement joins TRBV2 to TRBJ1-2, with D tentatively TRBD1 (6 bases). The CDR3 has 14 amino acids. V gave up 1 base and J gave up 6 bases, with 12 bases separating them. Germline V gene sequence: CDR1 SNHLY, CDR2 FYNNEI. The CDR3 sequence is CASSEGRGGNGYTF. The CDR3 DNA is TGTGCCAGCAGTGAAGGCAGGGGAGGGAATGGCTACACCTTC.

The gene calls are TRBV28 and TRBJ2-1; 8 bases fit TRBD1. The CDR3 is 16 residues long. Germline CDR1 reads MDHEN; CDR2 reads SYDVKM. Trimming cost V 6 bases and J 2 bases; bases outside gene matches: 9. The CDR3 sequence is CASSYETTGAYNEQFF. Written as DNA, the CDR3 is TGTGCCAGCAGCTACGAAACGACAGGGGCCTACAATGAGCAGTTCTTC.

This clone has more than one count but fewer than ten. This chain uses TRBV5-4 with TRBJ1-1; 12 bases agree with TRBD1. Germline-derived CDR1 and CDR2 are SGHNT and YYREEE (reference sequence). The CDR3 contains 15 residues. The junction had 8 bases not matched to a gene; V was cut back by 6 bases and J by 5 bases. In nucleotides, the CDR3 is TGTGCCAGCAACCAGGGACAGGGGGCTTGGACTGAAGCTTTCTTT. This encodes CASNQGQGAWTEAFF.

This clone came up a few times. V gene TRBV12-2 combines with J gene TRBJ2-7; TRBD1 is the table's D call, not checked against the DNA. TRBV12-2 is described as a pseudogene. This CDR3 has 14 residues. The chain's CDR3 is CASRLASGFHEQYF. The CDR3 nucleotides are TGTGCAAGTCGCTTAGCCTCAGGGTTCCACGAGCAGTACTTC.

The V and J genes are TRBV11-2 and TRBJ1-5, with 7 bases identical to TRBD1. Trimming took 1 base from V and 3 from J; bases not matched to a gene: 3. This CDR3 is 15 amino acids long. Looked up from germline, CDR1 is SGHAT and CDR2 is FQNNGV. CDR3 nucleotide sequence: TGTGCCAGCAGCTTAGGACAGGGTGCCAATCAGCCCCAGCATTTT. Residues: CASSLGQGANQPQHF.

V is TRBV14 and J is TRBJ1-6; a weak D match, TRBD1 (6 bases). This CDR3 contains 16 residues. Germline V lookup: CDR1 SGHDN, CDR2 FVKESK. V gave up 1 base and J gave up 8 bases, with 15 bases separating them. Written as DNA, the CDR3 is TGTGCCAGCAGCCAAGGTCACACAGGGAGATATTCACCCCTCCACTTT. Residues: CASSQGHTGRYSPLHF. Looking up the rest from reference TRBV14 and TRBJ1-6 gives the full variable domain: EAGVTQFPSHSVIEKGQTVTLRCDPISGHDNLYWYRRVMGKEIKFLLHFVKESKQDESGMPNNRFLAERTGGTYSTLKVQPAELEDSGVYFCASSQGHTGRYSPLHFGNGTRLTVT.

This sequence joins TRBV9 and TRBJ2-7; 7 positions agree with TRBD2. CDR1 and CDR2 from the germline V gene are SGDLS and YYNGEE. The V and J ends lost 4 bases and 7 bases, in that order; junction bases with no gene match: 17. The CDR3 length is 16 residues. The CDR3 coding sequence is TGTGCCAGCAGCCCCCGTGGGAGGGTCCAGCGCCGGGAGCAGTACTTC. It encodes CASSPRGRVQRREQYF.

This clone was seen a handful of times. V is TRBV27 and J is TRBJ1-1; D is possibly TRBD1 (6 bases). Germline-derived CDR1 and CDR2 are MNHEY and SMNVEV (reference sequence). The CDR3 is 17 amino acids. The germline V and J ends were trimmed by 0 bases and 4 bases, with 18 bases remaining between them. For the CDR3, the DNA is TGTGCCAGCAGTTTATCGTTGAGGGGGTCTCACGGCACTGAAGCTTTCTTT. Residues: CASSLSLRGSHGTEAFF.

V gene TRBV7-7 combines with J gene TRBJ2-2, with a weak D call TRBD1 (6 bases). This CDR3 has 15 residues. Trimming pared 3 bases from V and 4 bases from J, leaving 12 bases between. Germline V gene sequence: CDR1 SSHAT, CDR2 FNYEAQ (reference sequence). CDR3 protein: CASSLDSFGTGELFF. Written as DNA, the CDR3 is TGTGCCAGCAGCTTGGACAGTTTTGGCACCGGGGAGCTGTTTTTT. Complete variable domain (other parts from reference TRBV7-7 and TRBJ2-2): GAGVSQSPRYKVTKRGQDVTLRCDPISSHATLYWYQQALGQGPEFLTYFNYEAQPDKSGLPSDRFSAERPEGSISTLTIQRTEQRDSAMYRCASSLDSFGTGELFFGEGSRLTVL.

V gene TRBV28 combines with J gene TRBJ2-7; D remains unclear. Germline CDR1 reads MDHEN; CDR2 reads SYDVKM. V was clipped by 6 bases and J by 2 bases, with 14 bases between them. The CDR3 extends over 14 amino acids. The CDR3 region has the DNA TGTGCCAGCAGCTCCACTGGCGGAGCCTACGAGCAGTACTTC. It specifies CASSSTGGAYEQYF. Looking up the rest from reference TRBV28 and TRBJ2-7 gives the full variable domain: DVKVTQSSRYLVKRTGEKVFLECVQDMDHENMFWYRQDPGLGLRLIYFSYDVKMKEKGDIPEGYSVSREKKERFSLILESASTNQTSMYLCASSSTGGAYEQYFGPGTRLTVT.

V and J are TRBV11-2 and TRBJ2-3, with 7 nucleotides matching TRBD1. Trimming at V came to 5 bases and at J to 4 bases, leaving 6 bases not matched to a gene. The CDR3 has 14 residues. The germline V gene has CDR1 SGHAT and CDR2 FQNNGV. The CDR3 protein is CASSADRVSDTQYF. For the CDR3, the DNA is TGTGCCAGCAGCGCCGACAGGGTTTCAGATACGCAGTATTTT. The variable domain in full, completed from reference TRBV11-2 and TRBJ2-3, reads EAGVAQSPRYKIIEKRQSVAFWCNPISGHATLYWYQQILGQGPKLLIQFQNNGVVDDSQLPKDRFSAERLKGVDSTLKIQPAKLEDSAVYLCASSADRVSDTQYFGPGTRLTVL.

This clone was observed a handful of times. The DNA is omitted, as the CDR3 cannot be located on it reliably, and the CDR3 follows TCRdb's listing. V usage is TRBV6-6 and J usage is TRBJ2-7; the table's D call, TRBD1, has no DNA check behind it. Germline V gene sequence: CDR1 MNHNY, CDR2 SVGAGI (reference sequence). The CDR3 is 14 amino acids long, termini counted. This CDR3 reads CASSSSTGWEEQYF.

The chain employs TRBV5-6 and TRBJ2-2; 7 nucleotides line up with TRBD2. The CDR3 runs 17 residues. Germline CDR1 and CDR2: SGHDT and YYEEEE. V was clipped by 3 bases and J by 2 bases; unmatched bases: 10. CDR3 sequence reads: CASSSMASGLNTGELFF. The CDR3 region has the DNA TGTGCCAGCAGCTCAATGGCTAGCGGATTAAACACCGGGGAGCTGTTTTTT. Drawing the rest from reference TRBV5-6 and TRBJ2-2, the complete variable domain is DAGVTQSPTHLIKTRGQQVTLRCSPKSGHDTVSWYQQALGQGPQFIFQYYEEEERQRGNFPDRFSGHQFPNYSSELNVNALLLGDSALYLCASSSMASGLNTGELFFGEGSRLTVL.

CDR3 nucleotide sequence: TGTGCCAGCAGCCAGGGGGCTACTAATGAAAAACTGTTTTTT. It encodes CASSQGATNEKLFF. The V and J genes are TRBV5-6 and TRBJ1-4; the match to TRBD1 covers 8 bases. The germline V gene has CDR1 SGHDT and CDR2 YYEEEE. Unmatched junction bases numbered 1, after V lost 4 bases and J lost 2 bases. The CDR3 loop spans 14 amino acids.

The chain employs TRBV7-9 and TRBJ2-5, with 7 nucleotides matching TRBD1. The germline V gene encodes CDR1 SEHNR and CDR2 FQNEAQ (reference sequence). V shed 8 bases and J 4 bases; nucleotides not matched to a gene: 10. CDR3 length: 14 residues. The CDR3 nucleotides are TGTGCCAGCGGTCCCGACAGGGTCGGAGAGACCCAGTACTTC. Translating it yields CASGPDRVGETQYF.

This chain joins TRBV27 and TRBJ1-5; 9 bases map to TRBD1. In germline, CDR1 is MNHEY, CDR2 SMNVEV (reference sequence). V gave up 6 bases and J gave up 7 bases; unmatched junction bases: 13. The length of the CDR3 is 16 residues. The CDR3 loop reads CASSLKGQGFGQPQHF. CDR3 DNA: TGTGCCAGCAGCCTGAAGGGACAGGGCTTCGGGCAGCCCCAGCATTTT.

The J gene is TRBJ2-7, the V gene TRBV5-1; 7 bases match TRBD1. Germline lookup yields CDR1 SGHRS and CDR2 YFSETQ. V was pared by 4 bases and J by 5 bases, with 15 bases of the junction left unmatched. The CDR3 runs 16 residues. CDR3 amino acids: CASSPGLTGFGNEQYF. The CDR3 DNA reads TGCGCCAGCAGCCCCGGACTGACAGGGTTTGGTAACGAGCAGTACTTC. Using reference TRBV5-1 and TRBJ2-7 for the parts outside the CDR3, the full variable domain is KAGVTQTPRYLIKTRGQQVTLSCSPISGHRSVSWYQQTPGQGLQFLFEYFSETQRNKGNFPGRFSGRQFSNSRSEMNVSTLELGDSALYLCASSPGLTGFGNEQYFGPGTRLTVT.

The genes are TRBV14 and TRBJ1-1, with 7 bases lining up with TRBD1. The CDR3 covers 14 residues. V lost 4 bases and J lost 11; bases outside the gene matches: 13. CDR1 is SGHDN, CDR2 FVKESK, per germline. The CDR3 bases are TGTGCCAGCAGCCTCGGGACAGCTTACGCCGGGGCTTTCTTT. This gives the protein CASSLGTAYAGAFF.

The rearrangement uses TRBV30 and TRBJ2-5, with D unclear. Germline V gene data show CDR1 as GTSNPN and CDR2 as SVGIG (reference sequence). The CDR3 runs to 13 residues. V dropped 3 bases and J dropped 4 bases, with 12 bases sitting between them. CDR3 bases: TGTGCCTGGAGCAGTCAGACGGGAGAGACCCAGTACTTC. Protein product: CAWSSQTGETQYF.

This CDR3 reads CASSPSRGFNEKLFF. The DNA of the CDR3 is TGTGCCAGCAGCCCCAGTCGGGGATTTAATGAAAAACTGTTTTTT. The chain recombines TRBV7-9 with TRBJ1-4; D is undetermined. CDR3 length: 15 amino acids. Trimming cost V 5 bases and J 4 bases, with 14 bases left between them. The germline V gene encodes CDR1 SEHNR and CDR2 FQNEAQ (reference sequence).

This clone occurred a few times. V and J are TRBV6-4 and TRBJ1-3, with 8 bases identical to TRBD1. This CDR3 comprises 16 residues. V was clipped by 5 bases and J by 3 bases; unmatched bases: 9. Germline-derived CDR1 and CDR2 are MRHNA and SNTAGT. DNA for the CDR3: TGTGCCAGCAGTAGACAGCAGGGGGCATATGGAAACACCATATATTTT. Its translation is CASSRQQGAYGNTIYF.

V gene TRBV7-3 combines with J gene TRBJ2-5, with 7 bases lining up with TRBD2. The J segment lost 2 bases and the V segment lost 0 bases, leaving 3 bases of the junction unmatched. Germline assignment: CDR1 SGHTA and CDR2 FQGTGA. This CDR3 spans 15 amino acids. This chain's CDR3 is CASSLTPAGQETQYF. In DNA form, the CDR3 reads TGTGCCAGCAGCTTAACCCCAGCGGGACAAGAGACCCAGTACTTC.

The V gene is TRBV5-1, the J gene TRBJ2-7, with 10 bases matching TRBD1. The CDR3 totals 15 residues. V shed 4 bases, J shed 2 bases, and the junction held 6 bases outside the gene matches. CDR1 and CDR2 (germline): SGHRS, YFSETQ. CDR3 bases: TGCGCCAGCAGCCACCCGACAGGGGGCACCTACGAGCAGTACTTC. This codes for CASSHPTGGTYEQYF. Based on the CDR3 plus reference TRBV5-1 and TRBJ2-7, the full variable domain is KAGVTQTPRYLIKTRGQQVTLSCSPISGHRSVSWYQQTPGQGLQFLFEYFSETQRNKGNFPGRFSGRQFSNSRSEMNVSTLELGDSALYLCASSHPTGGTYEQYFGPGTRLTVT.